This passage covers 16 T cell receptor beta chains from one sample sequenced in a study of early stage breast cancer tumors. Repertoires were generated with immunoSEQ multiplex PCR, while TCRdb's copy carries only in-frame clones and drops some. Of tens of thousands of clones listed, 55% to 75% are singletons. The sample comprised blood. The receptors here all came from a person in their fifties with breast cancer.

V usage is TRBV28 and J usage is TRBJ1-1, with no clear D. The V gene lost 1 base and the J gene lost 8 bases, with 8 bases spanning the gap. CDR3 length equals 12 residues. Germline lookup yields CDR1 MDHEN and CDR2 SYDVKM. The CDR3 DNA is TGTGCCAGCAGTTTATTCCCGAGCGAAGCTTTCTTT. This codes for CASSLFPSEAFF.

The chain has TRBV30 and TRBJ1-5; D remains unclear. The CDR3 is 13 residues long. Trimming took off 3 bases at V and 1 base at J, with 7 bases between the two ends. CDR1 is GTSNPN and CDR2 is SVGIG in the germline V gene (reference sequence). The DNA of the CDR3 is TGTGCCTGGAGCTTACGGAGCAATCAGCCCCAGCATTTT. The encoded protein is CAWSLRSNQPQHF.

CDR3 coding DNA: TGTGCCAGTAGTATTCCGGGAGGAGTATACGAGCAGTACTTC. Protein sequence: CASSIPGGVYEQYF. This chain uses TRBV19 with TRBJ2-7; 7 bases are shared with TRBD2. This CDR3 is built from 14 residues. The ends lost 3 bases at V and 4 bases at J; junction bases unmatched: 6. Looked up from germline, CDR1 is LNHDA and CDR2 is SQIVND (reference sequence).

The chain is built from TRBV7-2 and TRBJ2-2; 8 bases are shared with TRBD2. Trimming removed 3 bases from V and 6 bases from J; junction bases left unmatched: 6. The length of the CDR3 is 15 residues. Germline CDR1 SGHTA, CDR2 FQGNSA. In DNA, the CDR3 is TGTGCCAGCAGCTTTGGCGGGAGGACCGCCGGGGAGCTGTTTTTT. It codes for CASSFGGRTAGELFF.

V gene TRBV10-3 combines with J gene TRBJ1-5; weak D call: TRBD1 (6 bases). The CDR3 extends over 14 amino acids. V was cut by 2 bases and J by 7 bases, with 12 bases left in between. From germline, CDR1 is ENHRY and CDR2 SYGVKD. CDR3 in amino acids: CAISEGGADQPQHF. Here the CDR3 DNA reads TGTGCCATCAGTGAGGGGGGGGCAGACCAGCCCCAGCATTTT.

This sequence joins TRBV19 and TRBJ2-7; TRBD1 aligns across 8 bases. Trimming removed 7 bases from V and 5 bases from J; junction bases left unmatched: 7. This CDR3 is built from 13 residues. Germline CDR1 and CDR2: LNHDA and SQIVND (reference sequence). This chain's CDR3 is CASTRGRGHEQYF. In DNA, the CDR3 is TGTGCCAGTACAAGAGGCAGGGGGCACGAGCAGTACTTC.

This chain connects TRBV11-3 to TRBJ2-7; TRBD1 might be the D (5 bases). CDR1 is SGHNT and CDR2 is YENEEA in the germline V gene. CDR3 length: 14 residues. Trimming shortened V by 5 bases and J by 8 bases, and 19 bases separated the two germline ends. The DNA for the CDR3 is TGTGCCAGCAGCCCCAGCAGGGCAGTTTTAAAGCAGTACTTC. Translation gives CASSPSRAVLKQYF.

This clone has only one observation. The gene calls are TRBV5-1 and TRBJ2-5; maybe TRBD2 (6 bases). Between the trimmed V and J ends, which lost 4 bases and 5 bases, there was a span of 9 bases. The germline gives CDR1 SGHRS, CDR2 YFSETQ. The CDR3 totals 12 residues. The CDR3 region is CASSLAWETQYF. In nucleotides, the CDR3 is TGCGCCAGCAGCCTAGCGTGGGAGACCCAGTACTTC.

This rearrangement joins TRBV12-5 to TRBJ2-2; D is ambiguous. The germline V and J ends were trimmed by 1 base and 6 bases, with 6 bases remaining between them. CDR1 LGHNT and CDR2 FRNRAP come from the germline V gene. CDR3 length: 13 amino acids. In DNA, the CDR3 is TGTGCTAGTGGTTTGGAGCAGGCCGGGGAGCTGTTTTTT. Protein product: CASGLEQAGELFF.

The gene calls are TRBV6-6 and TRBJ1-1; TRBD1 aligns across 10 bases. The CDR3 has 13 amino acids. V trimming: 7 bases; J trimming: 10 bases; junction bases outside the gene matches: 9. CDR1 and CDR2 (germline): MNHNY, SVGAGI (reference sequence). In nucleotides, the CDR3 is TGTGCCAGCAAACCGGGACAGGGGTTGGCAGCTTTCTTT. Protein: CASKPGQGLAAFF.

The V and J genes are TRBV6-5 and TRBJ1-2; possible D gene TRBD1, 5 bases. CDR3 length: 14 amino acids. Per the germline V gene, CDR1 is MNHEY and CDR2 is SVGAGI. Trimming removed 6 bases from V and 7 bases from J, with 18 bases in between. DNA of the CDR3: TGTGCCAGCAGGCCCCAGGGCGTAGGGTCTGGCTACACCTTC. As protein: CASRPQGVGSGYTF.

The chain is built from TRBV7-9 and TRBJ2-4; 7 bases map to TRBD1. The ends lost 5 bases at V and 7 bases at J; junction bases unmatched: 8. The CDR3 is made up of 14 amino acids. Germline values: CDR1 SEHNR, CDR2 FQNEAQ (reference sequence). The CDR3, as DNA: TGTGCCAGCAGCATGCGACAGGGTCCGAACATTCAGTACTTC. Residues: CASSMRQGPNIQYF.

The J gene is TRBJ2-5, the V gene TRBV6-1; tentative D call: TRBD1 (5 bases). The germline V and J ends were trimmed by 1 base and 2 bases, with 11 bases remaining between them. Germline V lookup: CDR1 MNHNS, CDR2 SASEGT. CDR3 length: 15 amino acids. The CDR3 DNA reads as TGTGCCAGCAGTGAAGAGGGGCACCAACAAGAGACCCAGTACTTC. Translated, it gives CASSEEGHQQETQYF.

The rearrangement joins TRBV29-1 to TRBJ2-7, with D possibly being TRBD2 (5 bases). The germline gives CDR1 SQVTM, CDR2 ANQGSEA. CDR3 size: 14 residues. V lost 5 bases and J 1 base, leaving 15 bases between the germline ends. CDR3 in amino acids: CSVQLAGMSYEQYF. The CDR3 nucleotides read TGCAGCGTTCAGCTTGCGGGTATGTCCTACGAGCAGTACTTC.

V is TRBV2 and J is TRBJ2-2; 9 positions agree with TRBD1. CDR1 SNHLY and CDR2 FYNNEI come from the germline V gene. J lost 7 bases, V lost 6 bases, and 6 bases had no gene match. CDR3 length equals 14 residues. CDR3 nucleotides: TGTGCCAGCAGCGACCGGACAGGGGTCGGGGAGCTGTTTTTT. This encodes CASSDRTGVGELFF. The full variable domain, its missing parts supplied by reference TRBV2 and TRBJ2-2, is EPEVTQTPSHQVTQMGQEVILRCVPISNHLYFYWYRQILGQKVEFLVSFYNNEISEKSEIFDDQFSVERPDGSNFTLKIRSTKLEDSAMYFCASSDRTGVGELFFGEGSRLTVL.

A few counts support this clone. This chain uses TRBV29-1 with TRBJ1-1; 8 bases are a match to TRBD1. Per germline, CDR1 SQVTM and CDR2 ANQGSEA. This CDR3 region has 11 residues. V trimming: 3 bases; J trimming: 10 bases; junction bases outside the gene matches: 4. The CDR3: CSVDRGQRAFF. The CDR3 DNA is TGCAGCGTTGACAGGGGGCAGAGAGCTTTCTTT.